The clone carrying this T cell receptor (beta chain) came up a few times. Antigen: not known. Cultured CD4+ T cells had their DNA profiled by the Oncomine TCR Beta short-read assay. It was cultured CD4+ T cells from which genomic DNA was extracted. TCRdb passed the PCR reads through MiXCR, listing each CDR3 protein once. Among 11,000 or so distinct CDR3 sequences listed, around two fifths were seen once. The record originates from a study of vaccination and CD4 T cells after COVID-19. The treatment denotes: roughly 11-day PBMC culture with coronavirus spike peptide pools or control peptides (ViraFEST assay). CDR1 LNHNV and CDR2 YYDKDF come from the germline V gene (reference sequence). The CDR3 extends over 20 amino acids. The ends lost 0 bases at V and 2 bases at J; junction bases unmatched: 8. Study-level points and caveats: In convalescent patients, 304 of 307 vaccine-specific clones were spike mono-reactive.

This TCR was sampled from a human donor who had recovered from COVID-19. The sequencing input was CD4+ T cells from blood, cultured in vitro. The rearrangement links TRBV15 to TRBJ1-6; 12 bases line up with TRBD1. The CDR3 loop is CATSRDGDRGRFPYNSPLHF. CDR3 in DNA: TGTGCCACCAGCAGAGATGGGGACAGGGGGCGCTTTCCCTATAATTCACCCCTCCACTTT.